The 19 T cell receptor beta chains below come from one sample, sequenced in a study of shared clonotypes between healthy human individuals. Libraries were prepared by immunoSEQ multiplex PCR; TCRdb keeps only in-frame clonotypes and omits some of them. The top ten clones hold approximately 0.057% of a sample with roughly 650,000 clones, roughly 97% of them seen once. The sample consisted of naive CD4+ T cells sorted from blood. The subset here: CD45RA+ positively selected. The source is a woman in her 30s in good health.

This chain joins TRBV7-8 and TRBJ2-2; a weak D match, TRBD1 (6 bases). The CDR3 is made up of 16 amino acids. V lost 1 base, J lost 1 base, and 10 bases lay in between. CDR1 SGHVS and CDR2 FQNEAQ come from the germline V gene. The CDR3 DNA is TGTGCCAGCAGCTTAGAAGGGGGTATGAACACCGGGGAGCTGTTTTTT. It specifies CASSLEGGMNTGELFF.

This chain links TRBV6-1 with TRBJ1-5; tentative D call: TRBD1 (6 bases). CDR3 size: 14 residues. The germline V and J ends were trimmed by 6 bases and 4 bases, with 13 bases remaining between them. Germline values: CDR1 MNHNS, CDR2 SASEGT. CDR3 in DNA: TGTGCCAGCAGCAGGGACATTGAAAATCAGCCCCAGCATTTT. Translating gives CASSRDIENQPQHF.

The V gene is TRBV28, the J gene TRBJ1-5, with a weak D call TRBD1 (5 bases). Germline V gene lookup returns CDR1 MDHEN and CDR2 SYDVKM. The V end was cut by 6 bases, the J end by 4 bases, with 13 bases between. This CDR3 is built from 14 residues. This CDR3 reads CASSGYGGNQPQHF. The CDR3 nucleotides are TGTGCCAGCAGCGGTTACGGGGGTAATCAGCCCCAGCATTTT. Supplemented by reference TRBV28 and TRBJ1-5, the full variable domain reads DVKVTQSSRYLVKRTGEKVFLECVQDMDHENMFWYRQDPGLGLRLIYFSYDVKMKEKGDIPEGYSVSREKKERFSLILESASTNQTSMYLCASSGYGGNQPQHFGDGTRLSIL.

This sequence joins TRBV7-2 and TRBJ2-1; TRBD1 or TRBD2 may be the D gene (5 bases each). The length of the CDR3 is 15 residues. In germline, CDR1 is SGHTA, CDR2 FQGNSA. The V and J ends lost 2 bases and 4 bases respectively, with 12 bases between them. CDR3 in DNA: TGTGCCAGCAGCTTATCGGGACGGACGTACAATGAGCAGTTCTTC. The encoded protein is CASSLSGRTYNEQFF.

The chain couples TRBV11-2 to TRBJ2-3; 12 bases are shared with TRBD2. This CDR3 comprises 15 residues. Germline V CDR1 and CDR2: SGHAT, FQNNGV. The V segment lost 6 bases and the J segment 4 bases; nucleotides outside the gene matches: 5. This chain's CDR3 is CASSLAGGGSDTQYF. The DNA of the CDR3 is TGTGCCAGCAGTCTAGCGGGAGGGGGGTCAGATACGCAGTATTTT.

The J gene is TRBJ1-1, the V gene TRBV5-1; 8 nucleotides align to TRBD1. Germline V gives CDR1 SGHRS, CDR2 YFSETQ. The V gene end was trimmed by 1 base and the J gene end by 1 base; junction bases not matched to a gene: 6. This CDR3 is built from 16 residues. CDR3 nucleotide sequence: TGCGCCAGCAGCTTGTTACAGGGGGGATCGAACACTGAAGCTTTCTTT. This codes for CASSLLQGGSNTEAFF.

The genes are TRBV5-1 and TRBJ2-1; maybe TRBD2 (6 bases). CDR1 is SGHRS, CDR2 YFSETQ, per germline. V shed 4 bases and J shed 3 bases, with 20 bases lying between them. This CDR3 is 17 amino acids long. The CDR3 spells CASSRAFQAGNYNEQFF. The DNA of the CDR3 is TGCGCCAGCAGCCGCGCCTTCCAAGCGGGCAACTACAATGAGCAGTTCTTC.

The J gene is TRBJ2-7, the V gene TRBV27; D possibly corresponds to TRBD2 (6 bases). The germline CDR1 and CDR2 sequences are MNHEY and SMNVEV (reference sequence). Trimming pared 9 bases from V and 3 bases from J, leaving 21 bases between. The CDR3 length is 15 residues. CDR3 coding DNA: TGTGCCAGTTCCCCCTTCTGGCGGGAACTCTACGAGCAGTACTTC. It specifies CASSPFWRELYEQYF.

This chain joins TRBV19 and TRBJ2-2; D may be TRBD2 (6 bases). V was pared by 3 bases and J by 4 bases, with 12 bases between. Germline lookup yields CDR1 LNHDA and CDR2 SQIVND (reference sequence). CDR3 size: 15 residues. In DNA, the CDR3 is TGTGCCAGTAGTATTACGGGAGAGAGCACCGGGGAGCTGTTTTTT. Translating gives CASSITGESTGELFF.

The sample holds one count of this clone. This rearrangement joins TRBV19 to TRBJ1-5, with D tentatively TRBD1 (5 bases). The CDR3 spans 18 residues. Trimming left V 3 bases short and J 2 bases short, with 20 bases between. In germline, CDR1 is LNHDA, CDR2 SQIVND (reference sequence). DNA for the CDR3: TGTGCCAGTAGTATTCTTTGGGAGGGGTTTGATGGCAATCAGCCCCAGCATTTT. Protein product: CASSILWEGFDGNQPQHF.

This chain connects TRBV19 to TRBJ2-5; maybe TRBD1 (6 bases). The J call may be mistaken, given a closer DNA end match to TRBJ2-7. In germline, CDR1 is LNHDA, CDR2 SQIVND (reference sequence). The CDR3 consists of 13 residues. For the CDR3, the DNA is TGTGCCAGTAGCCCGACAGGCACCTACGAGCAGTACTTC. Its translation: CASSPTGTYEQYF.

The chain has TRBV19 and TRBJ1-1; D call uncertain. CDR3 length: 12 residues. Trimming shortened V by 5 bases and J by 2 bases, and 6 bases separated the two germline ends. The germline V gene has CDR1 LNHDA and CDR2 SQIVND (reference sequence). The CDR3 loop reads CASSLRNTEAFF. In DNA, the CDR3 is TGTGCCAGTAGTCTCCGCAACACTGAAGCTTTCTTT.

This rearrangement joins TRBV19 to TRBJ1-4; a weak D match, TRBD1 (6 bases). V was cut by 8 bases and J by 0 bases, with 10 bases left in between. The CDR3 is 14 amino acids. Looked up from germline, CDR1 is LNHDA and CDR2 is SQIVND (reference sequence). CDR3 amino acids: CASSQGATNEKLFF. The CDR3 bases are TGTGCCAGTTCACAGGGTGCAACTAATGAAAAACTGTTTTTT.

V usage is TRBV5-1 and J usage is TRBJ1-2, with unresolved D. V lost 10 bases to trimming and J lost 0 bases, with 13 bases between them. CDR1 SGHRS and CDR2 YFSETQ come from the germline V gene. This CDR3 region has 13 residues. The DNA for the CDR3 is TGCGCCTCCACGAGTGGATCTAACTATGGCTACACCTTC. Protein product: CASTSGSNYGYTF. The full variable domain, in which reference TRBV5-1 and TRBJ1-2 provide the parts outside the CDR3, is KAGVTQTPRYLIKTRGQQVTLSCSPISGHRSVSWYQQTPGQGLQFLFEYFSETQRNKGNFPGRFSGRQFSNSRSEMNVSTLELGDSALYLCASTSGSNYGYTFGSGTRLTVV.

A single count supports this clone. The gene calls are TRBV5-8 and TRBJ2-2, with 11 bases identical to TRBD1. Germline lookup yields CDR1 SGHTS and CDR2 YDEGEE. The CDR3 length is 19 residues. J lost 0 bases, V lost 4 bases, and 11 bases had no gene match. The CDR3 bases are TGTGCCAGCAGCGGGGACAGGGGGTGGTACACCACGAACACCGGGGAGCTGTTTTTT. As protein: CASSGDRGWYTTNTGELFF.

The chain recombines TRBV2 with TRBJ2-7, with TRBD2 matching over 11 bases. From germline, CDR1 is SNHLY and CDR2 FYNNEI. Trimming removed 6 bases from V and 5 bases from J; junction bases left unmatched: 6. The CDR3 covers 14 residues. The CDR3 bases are TGTGCCAGCAGAGGGGGACTAGCGGCACACGAGCAGTACTTC. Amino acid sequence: CASRGGLAAHEQYF. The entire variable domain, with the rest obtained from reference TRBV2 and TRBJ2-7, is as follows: EPEVTQTPSHQVTQMGQEVILRCVPISNHLYFYWYRQILGQKVEFLVSFYNNEISEKSEIFDDQFSVERPDGSNFTLKIRSTKLEDSAMYFCASRGGLAAHEQYFGPGTRLTVT.

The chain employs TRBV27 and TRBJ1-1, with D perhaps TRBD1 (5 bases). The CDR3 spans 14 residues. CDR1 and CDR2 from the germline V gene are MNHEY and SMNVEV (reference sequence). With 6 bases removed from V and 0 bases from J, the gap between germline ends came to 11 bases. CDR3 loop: CASSRPGLNTEAFF. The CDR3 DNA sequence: TGTGCCAGCAGCCGTCCAGGGCTGAACACTGAAGCTTTCTTT.

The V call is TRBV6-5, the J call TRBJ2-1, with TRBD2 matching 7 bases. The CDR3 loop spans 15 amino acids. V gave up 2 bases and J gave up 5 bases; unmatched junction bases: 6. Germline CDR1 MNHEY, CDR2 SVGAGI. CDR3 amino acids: CASSYGGAGNNEQFF. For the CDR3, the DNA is TGTGCCAGCAGTTACGGAGGAGCGGGAAACAATGAGCAGTTCTTC.

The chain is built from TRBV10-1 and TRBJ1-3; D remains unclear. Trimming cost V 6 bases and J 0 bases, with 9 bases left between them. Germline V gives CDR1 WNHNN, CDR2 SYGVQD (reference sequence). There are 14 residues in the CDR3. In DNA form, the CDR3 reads TGCGCCAGCAGGGAAGGGTTCTCTGGAAACACCATATATTTT. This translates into CASREGFSGNTIYF.